Listed below are T cell receptor beta chains from one sample, sequenced in a study of cytomegalovirus exposure and HLA in healthy donors. Clones were read by immunoSEQ multiplex PCR, and TCRdb kept only the in-frame ones, dropping some. The sample shows 150,000 to 160,000 clones, more than 75% of them seen only once. Sequenced sample: PBMCs. The source of these receptors is a woman aged 35 to 49 in good health and CMV-seropositive. CDR3s include the opening cysteine and the closing phenylalanine or tryptophan. A D gene is named only where the DNA matches it firmly. Where a row states a size, it is once, few, many or the class of an expanded clone; other rows omit it.

clone_size: .
v_call: TRBV7-9
d_call: .
j_call: TRBJ1-5
cdr3_aa: CASSSTLGEQGNQPQHF
cdr3_nt: TGTGCCAGCAGCTCAACTTTGGGGGAACAGGGTAATCAGCCCCAGCATTTT

clone_size: .
v_call: TRBV7-9
d_call: TRBD1
j_call: TRBJ1-1
cdr3_aa: CASSPRTGLNTEAFF
cdr3_nt: TGTGCCAGCAGCCCGCGGACAGGGCTGAACACTGAAGCTTTCTTT

clone_size: .
v_call: TRBV6-1
d_call: TRBD2
j_call: TRBJ2-3
cdr3_aa: CASSGTGTSGRAGDTQYF
cdr3_nt: TGTGCCAGCAGTGGAACCGGGACTAGCGGGAGGGCCGGAGATACGCAGTATTTT

clone_size: few
v_call: TRBV18
d_call: .
j_call: TRBJ1-1
cdr3_aa: CASSPRGSNTEAFF
cdr3_nt: TGTGCCAGCTCCCCTAGGGGCAGCAACACTGAAGCTTTCTTT

clone_size: many
v_call: TRBV11-2
d_call: TRBD2
j_call: TRBJ2-7
cdr3_aa: CASTTREGIQNF
cdr3_nt: TGTGCCAGCACTACTAGGGAGGGGATCCAGAACTTC

clone_size: .
v_call: TRBV2
d_call: TRBD1
j_call: TRBJ1-5
cdr3_aa: CASRGTGGSNQPQHF
cdr3_nt: TGTGCCAGCAGGGGGACAGGTGGGAGCAATCAGCCCCAGCATTTT

clone_size: .
v_call: TRBV5-1
d_call: .
j_call: TRBJ2-7
cdr3_aa: CASSRDRTSGPLYEQYF
cdr3_nt: TGCGCCAGCAGTCGGGACAGAACTAGCGGACCTTTGTACGAGCAGTACTTC

clone_size: .
v_call: TRBV11-3
d_call: .
j_call: TRBJ2-2
cdr3_aa: CASSYRRAQNTGELFF
cdr3_nt: TGTGCCAGCAGCTACCGGCGGGCACAGAACACCGGGGAGCTGTTTTTT

clone_size: few
v_call: TRBV7-9
d_call: TRBD2
j_call: TRBJ2-3
cdr3_aa: CASSLAGTSGRTDTQYF
cdr3_nt: TGTGCCAGCAGCTTAGCCGGGACTAGCGGGAGGACAGATACGCAGTATTTT

clone_size: .
v_call: TRBV30
d_call: TRBD1
j_call: TRBJ1-1
cdr3_aa: CAWSRDRDTEAFF
cdr3_nt: TGTGCCTGGAGTAGGGACAGGGACACTGAAGCTTTCTTT

clone_size: .
v_call: TRBV7-6
d_call: TRBD1
j_call: TRBJ1-5
cdr3_aa: CASSLDSRARGFNQPQHF
cdr3_nt: TGTGCCAGCAGCTTAGATAGCCGGGCCAGGGGGTTTAATCAGCCCCAGCATTTT

clone_size: .
v_call: TRBV6-1
d_call: TRBD2
j_call: TRBJ2-1
cdr3_aa: CASSEAGGSSYNEQFF
cdr3_nt: TGTGCCAGCAGTGAAGCGGGCGGGAGCTCCTACAATGAGCAGTTCTTC

clone_size: .
v_call: TRBV5-1
d_call: .
j_call: TRBJ2-7
cdr3_aa: CASSLAPNTGNEQYF
cdr3_nt: TGCGCCAGCAGCTTGGCCCCAAATACAGGGAACGAGCAGTACTTC

clone_size: .
v_call: TRBV19
d_call: TRBD2
j_call: TRBJ2-1
cdr3_aa: CASSKGTSGSIYNEQFF
cdr3_nt: TGTGCCAGTAGTAAGGGGACTAGCGGGAGTATCTACAATGAGCAGTTCTTC

clone_size: .
v_call: TRBV30
d_call: TRBD1
j_call: TRBJ2-5
cdr3_aa: CAWSVGVWTGGAGETQYF
cdr3_nt: TGTGCCTGGAGTGTAGGGGTCTGGACAGGGGGCGCCGGGGAGACCCAGTACTTC

clone_size: .
v_call: TRBV4-1
d_call: TRBD2
j_call: TRBJ2-1
cdr3_aa: CASSPVSGGRNEQFF
cdr3_nt: TGCGCCAGCAGCCCAGTAAGCGGGGGGAGGAATGAGCAGTTCTTC

clone_size: .
v_call: TRBV10-3
d_call: .
j_call: TRBJ1-5
cdr3_aa: CAISQEGNQPQHF
cdr3_nt: TGTGCCATCAGCCAGGAGGGCAATCAGCCCCAGCATTTT

clone_size: .
v_call: TRBV10-3
d_call: .
j_call: TRBJ1-1
cdr3_aa: CAISPLNTEAFF
cdr3_nt: TGTGCCATCAGCCCATTGAACACTGAAGCTTTCTTT

clone_size: .
v_call: TRBV20-1
d_call: .
j_call: TRBJ1-1
cdr3_aa: CSARGAEAFF
cdr3_nt: TGCAGTGCTAGAGGGGCAGAAGCTTTCTTT

clone_size: .
v_call: TRBV2
d_call: .
j_call: TRBJ1-6
cdr3_aa: CASLRWNSPLHF
cdr3_nt: TGTGCCAGCCTCCGGTGGAATTCACCCCTCCACTTT

clone_size: many
v_call: TRBV7-9
d_call: TRBD2
j_call: TRBJ2-1
cdr3_aa: CASRTSGSPYNEQFF
cdr3_nt: TGTGCCAGCAGGACTAGCGGGAGCCCCTACAATGAGCAGTTCTTC

clone_size: .
v_call: TRBV4-1
d_call: TRBD2
j_call: TRBJ2-7
cdr3_aa: CASSQDTLAGGSGAYEQYF
cdr3_nt: TGCGCCAGCAGCCAAGACACACTAGCGGGAGGTTCTGGGGCATACGAGCAGTACTTC

clone_size: .
v_call: TRBV9
d_call: .
j_call: TRBJ2-1
cdr3_aa: CASSGRDSIGHEQFF
cdr3_nt: TGTGCCAGCAGCGGACGGGACTCAATAGGCCATGAGCAGTTCTTC

clone_size: .
v_call: TRBV5-4
d_call: TRBD2
j_call: TRBJ2-1
cdr3_aa: CASSFSSGIDEQFF
cdr3_nt: TGTGCCAGCAGCTTTTCTAGCGGGATTGATGAGCAGTTCTTC

clone_size: .
v_call: TRBV19
d_call: TRBD2
j_call: TRBJ2-1
cdr3_aa: CASSSGRGSYNEQFF
cdr3_nt: TGTGCCAGTAGTAGCGGGAGAGGGTCCTACAATGAGCAGTTCTTC